This is a list of T cell receptor beta chains from one sample in a study of OX40 agonist ivuxolimab in advanced cancers. Libraries were prepared by immunoSEQ multiplex PCR; TCRdb keeps only in-frame clonotypes and omits some of them. The sample includes some 14,000 clones, around 65% of them seen just once. Sequencing was performed on CD4+ or CD8+ T cells sorted from blood, taken in a trial of the OX40 agonist ivuxolimab. All receptors derive from an adult with an advanced solid tumor such as melanoma, head and neck, liver or kidney cancer. Each CDR3 is given with its conserved first and last residue. The D gene is left open where the match is weak. The size entry is marked missing in some rows and otherwise reads once, few, many or a size class.

TRBJ2-3 NA medium-sized TRBV7-9 TGTGCCAGCAGCTCCCGGGACCGAAACACAGATACGCAGTATTTT CASSSRDRNTDTQYF
TRBJ2-7 NA NA TRBV6-5 TGTGCCAGCAGTGAAGGTAAAGGAAACTACGAGCAGTACTTC CASSEGKGNYEQYF
TRBJ2-7 NA NA TRBV11-3 TGTGCCAGCAGCTTCCGACCCCTCGACGAGCAGTACTTC CASSFRPLDEQYF
TRBJ2-3 NA medium-sized TRBV9 TGTGCCAGCAGCGGGGGGGACACAGATACGCAGTATTTT CASSGGDTDTQYF
TRBJ2-1 NA NA TRBV7-1 TGTGCCCAGGGGGGCAATGAGCAGTTCTTC CAQGGNEQFF
TRBJ1-1 NA NA TRBV5-4 TGTGCCAGCAGACCCGGGGGGGGGTTGAGTGAAGCTTTCTTT CASRPGGGLSEAFF
TRBJ1-1 NA NA TRBV19 TGTGCCAGTAGTATAGGCCAGGGGTGGACTGAAGCTTTCTTT CASSIGQGWTEAFF
TRBJ1-2 TRBD1 NA TRBV11-2 TGTGCCAGCAGCTTGGCCGGTGAGGGGGCCTATGGCTACACCTTC CASSLAGEGAYGYTF
TRBJ1-6 NA NA TRBV7-2 TGTGCCAGCAGCTTCAGGCCAGTAGAATCCTATAATTCACCCCTCCACTTT CASSFRPVESYNSPLHF
TRBJ1-1 NA few TRBV25-1 TGTGCCAGCAGTCCAGTACTGCAGGGGAACACTGAAGCTTTCTTT CASSPVLQGNTEAFF
TRBJ1-6 NA NA TRBV4-1 TGCGCCAGCAGCCAGGGGGAGCGTAATTCACCCCTCCACTTT CASSQGERNSPLHF
TRBJ2-5 TRBD1 NA TRBV15 TGTGCCACCAGCTCCGGACAGGGGTACCCCCAAGAGACCCAGTACTTC CATSSGQGYPQETQYF
TRBJ1-1 TRBD1 NA TRBV2 TGTGCCAGCAGTGAAACGTGGACAGGGAGGGAAAATGAAGCTTTCTTT CASSETWTGRENEAFF
TRBJ2-5 TRBD2 few TRBV7-8 TGTGCCAGCAGCTTCCGGGAGCGGGGGGAGACCCAGTACTTC CASSFRERGETQYF
TRBJ1-6 NA medium-sized TRBV30 TGTGCCTGGAGTGAGTGGCAGACCAATTCACCCCTCCACTTT CAWSEWQTNSPLHF
TRBJ2-3 NA few TRBV7-3 TGTGCCAGCAGCTTAACCGGGGGCACAGATACGCAGTATTTT CASSLTGGTDTQYF
TRBJ1-6 TRBD1 NA TRBV6-5 TGTGCCAGCAGTACAGGGGACTCCTATAATTCACCCCTCCACTTT CASSTGDSYNSPLHF
TRBJ2-3 NA NA TRBV9 TGTGCCAGCAGCGTAGATGGACTATCCACAGATACGCAGTATTTT CASSVDGLSTDTQYF
TRBJ1-6 TRBD1 NA TRBV5-4 TGTGCCAGCAGCACGCGGACAGGGGCGCATGTGTATAATTCACCCCTCCACTTT CASSTRTGAHVYNSPLHF
TRBJ2-3 NA NA TRBV13 TGTGCCAGCATTCTATACCGCAACACAGATACGCAGTATTTT CASILYRNTDTQYF
TRBJ1-5 NA few TRBV30 TGTGCCTACGGGGGTTCTCAGCCCCAGCATTTT CAYGGSQPQHF
TRBJ1-2 NA few TRBV5-4 TGTGCCAGCAGCCCGCTGGGGCTGACCAACTATGGCTACACCTTC CASSPLGLTNYGYTF
TRBJ2-7 NA few TRBV7-9 TGTGCCAGCAGCTTAGCGGGCGGACCGTCCTACGAGCAGTACTTC CASSLAGGPSYEQYF
TRBJ1-1 NA NA TRBV4-2 TGTGCCAGCAGCCAAGAGTGGGGATTCACTGAAGCTTTCTTT CASSQEWGFTEAFF
TRBJ1-1 TRBD1 NA TRBV9 TGTGCCAGCAGCGTCGCGACAGGGGGGAACACTGAAGCTTTCTTT CASSVATGGNTEAFF
TRBJ2-5 TRBD2 NA TRBV6-5 TGTGCCAGCAGTTCGACTAGCCAGAGGGTAGAGACCCAGTACTTC CASSSTSQRVETQYF
TRBJ1-2 NA NA TRBV29-1 TGCAGCGCCCAGAACTCTAACTATGGCTACACCTTC CSAQNSNYGYTF
TRBJ2-7 NA few TRBV11-2 TGTGCCAGCAGCTTACCCGGAGCCAACGTCGAGCAGTACTTC CASSLPGANVEQYF
TRBJ2-7 NA few TRBV9 TGTGCCAGCAGCGTAGCTTACGGATCCTACGAGCAGTACTTC CASSVAYGSYEQYF
TRBJ2-1 NA few TRBV5-4 TGTGCCAGCGCAAATAGGCAGGGGGAGGAGAATGAGCAGTTCTTC CASANRQGEENEQFF
TRBJ2-7 TRBD1 NA TRBV7-8 TGTGCCAGCAGCCATTGGAAGACAGGGGGTAACGAGCAGTACTTC CASSHWKTGGNEQYF
TRBJ2-3 NA few TRBV5-6 TGTGCCAGCAGCTCCGGGACAGATACGCAGTATTTT CASSSGTDTQYF
TRBJ1-2 NA once TRBV6-5 TGTGCCAGCAGTCCGGGCGGGGTTGGAAACTATGGCTACACCTTC CASSPGGVGNYGYTF
TRBJ2-7 NA NA TRBV2 TGTGCCAGCAGTGGGGAAGGAGTCGAGCAGTACTTC CASSGEGVEQYF
TRBJ1-1 NA NA TRBV7-6 TGTGCCAGCAGCTTTATCAGTGAAGCTTTCTTT CASSFISEAFF
TRBJ1-1 NA NA TRBV5-6 TGTGCCAGCAGCTTGTGGCGAGGGGAAATGAACACTGAAGCTTTCTTT CASSLWRGEMNTEAFF
TRBJ2-7 NA NA TRBV6-5 TGTGCCAGCAGTTACTATACAAGCTCCTACGAGCAGTACTTC CASSYYTSSYEQYF
TRBJ1-2 NA once TRBV5-6 TGTGCCAGCAGCTCGGAACGGTTACAACCTAACTATGGCTACACCTTC CASSSERLQPNYGYTF